This TCR beta chain was identified in a study of control samples from healthy donors and cancer patients. With V trimmed by 6 bases and J by 0 bases, 2 bases remained unmatched. The length of the CDR3 is 13 residues. The repertoire was sequenced with immunoSEQ multiplex PCR; TCRdb's copy has only in-frame clones and lacks some. The sample has some 130,000 clones, 90% seen once; the top ten hold about 2.5%. This receptor was obtained from a middle-aged man in good health. The specimen was blood. This chain links TRBV12-3 or TRBV12-4 with TRBJ2-7; TRBD1 matches 7 bases. CDR3 loop: CASRDRNSYEQYF. Here the CDR3 DNA reads TGTGCCAGCAGGGACAGGAACTCCTACGAGCAGTACTTC.